This T cell receptor (beta chain) was sequenced in a study of blood T cell repertoires in COVID-19. Study-wide background: The origin of the acute and convalescent COVID-19 samples was the United States, Italy and Spain.

Per the germline V gene, CDR1 is LGHDT and CDR2 is YNNKEL (reference sequence). The CDR3 loop spans 14 amino acids. With 4 bases removed from V and 10 bases from J, the gap between germline ends came to 14 bases. The study counted Cohort 3 donors as recovered given two negative PCRs, clearance, or symptom resolution. Per the study methods: Using reference gene primer amplification, nucleated cell counts were estimated. Only in-frame clones appear in the TCRdb table, and some are missing; sequencing was by immunoSEQ multiplex PCR. From that table come the V and J calls and clone size; the DNA was used to work out D and trimming. The sample yields hundreds of thousands of clones, roughly 89% seen once.

The source of this sequence is a woman aged 40 to 50 who had recovered from COVID-19. This chain uses TRBV3-1 (or the pseudogene TRBV3-2) with TRBJ1-6, with TRBD1 as a possible D gene (6 bases). The specimen sequenced was PBMCs or T cells enriched from blood (not recorded which). The CDR3 spells CASSLAQGGSPLHF. The CDR3 bases are TGTGCCAGCAGCCTCGCACAGGGTGGATCACCCCTCCACTTT.